One TCR beta chain is described in this entry. The CDR3 extends over 12 amino acids. V was cut by 7 bases and J by 9 bases, with 10 bases left in between. From germline, CDR1 is MNHNS and CDR2 SASEGT. This table comes from immunoSEQ multiplex PCR, and its TCRdb copy is limited to in-frame clones, with some not included. In the table there are 12,000 to 15,000 clones, about 70% of which are singletons. The sample belongs to a study of neoadjuvant anti-PD-1 for oral cavity cancer. The source of this sequence is a person aged 35-79 years with oral cavity squamous cell carcinoma. The chain carries TRBV6-1 and TRBJ1-6, with no clear D. Specimen: PBMCs, collected before nivolumab (anti-PD-1) treatment. CDR3 amino acids: CASIGEASPLHF. CDR3 DNA sequence: TGTGCCAGCATCGGTGAGGCTTCACCCCTCCACTTT.